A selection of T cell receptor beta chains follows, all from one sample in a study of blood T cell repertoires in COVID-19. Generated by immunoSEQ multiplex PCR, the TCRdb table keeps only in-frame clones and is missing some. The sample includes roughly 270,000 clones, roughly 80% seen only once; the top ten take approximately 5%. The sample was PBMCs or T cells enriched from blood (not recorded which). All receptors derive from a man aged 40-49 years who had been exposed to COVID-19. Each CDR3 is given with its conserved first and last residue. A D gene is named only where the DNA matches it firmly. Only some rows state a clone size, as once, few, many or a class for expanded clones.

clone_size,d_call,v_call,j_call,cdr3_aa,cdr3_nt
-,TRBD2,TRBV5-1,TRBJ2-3,CASSLFGGRADTDTQYF,TGCGCCAGCAGCTTGTTTGGCGGGAGGGCTGATACAGATACGCAGTATTTT
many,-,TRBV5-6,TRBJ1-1,CASKLRGNTEAFF,TGTGCCAGCAAGCTTCGGGGTAACACTGAAGCTTTCTTT
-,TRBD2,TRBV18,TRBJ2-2,CASSPLTSGSETGELFF,TGTGCCAGCTCACCTTTGACTAGCGGGAGTGAGACCGGGGAGCTGTTTTTT
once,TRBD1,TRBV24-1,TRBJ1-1,CATSDWGQGAEAFF,TGTGCCACCAGTGATTGGGGACAGGGGGCTGAAGCTTTCTTT
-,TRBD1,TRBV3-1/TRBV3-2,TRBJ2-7,CASSQGQGFGEQYF,TGTGCCAGCAGCCAAGGACAGGGTTTCGGCGAGCAGTACTTC
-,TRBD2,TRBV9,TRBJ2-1,CASSVVGGRYNEQFF,TGTGCCAGCAGCGTAGTGGGCGGGAGGTACAATGAGCAGTTCTTC
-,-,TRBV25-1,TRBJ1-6,CASSGPRRQAIDSPLHF,TGTGCCAGCAGTGGCCCCCGCAGACAGGCCATCGATTCACCCCTCCACTTT
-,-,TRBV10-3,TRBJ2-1,CAISVGGLASDEQFF,TGTGCCATCAGTGTGGGTGGTCTAGCGTCGGATGAGCAGTTCTTC
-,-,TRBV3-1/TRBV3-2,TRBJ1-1,CASTFYTGTRSTEAFF,TGTGCCAGCACCTTCTACACCGGGACAAGGAGCACTGAAGCTTTCTTT
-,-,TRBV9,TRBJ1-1,CASSVTQNTEAFF,TGTGCCAGCAGCGTAACACAGAACACTGAAGCTTTCTTT
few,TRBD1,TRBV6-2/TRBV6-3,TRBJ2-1,CASSYWAGGGNEQFF,TGTGCCAGCAGTTACTGGGCAGGGGGTGGCAATGAGCAGTTCTTC
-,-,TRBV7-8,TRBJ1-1,CASSLVERPESEAFF,TGTGCCAGCAGCTTAGTGGAGAGGCCGGAGTCTGAAGCTTTCTTT
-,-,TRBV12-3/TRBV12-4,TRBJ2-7,CASSELRTKVHF,TGTGCCAGCAGCGAACTTAGGACTAAGGTGCACTTC
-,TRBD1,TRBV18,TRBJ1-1,CASSNRGQLNTEAFF,TGTGCCAGTTCAAACCGGGGACAGCTGAACACTGAAGCTTTCTTT
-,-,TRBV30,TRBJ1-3,CAWSGSSGNTIYF,TGTGCCTGGAGTGGTAGCTCTGGAAACACCATATATTTT
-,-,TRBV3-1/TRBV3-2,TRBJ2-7,CASSRGGHYEQYF,TGTGCCAGCAGCCGGGGCGGTCACTACGAGCAGTACTTC
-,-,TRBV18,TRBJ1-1,CASSGADTEAFF,TGTGCCAGCTCAGGGGCAGACACTGAAGCTTTCTTT
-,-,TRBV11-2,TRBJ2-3,CASSLGVVGPDTQYF,TGTGCCAGCAGCTTGGGCGTAGTCGGTCCAGATACGCAGTATTTT
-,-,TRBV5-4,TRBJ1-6,CASRLQTGNNSPLHF,TGTGCCAGCAGACTGCAGACAGGAAATAATTCACCCCTCCACTTT
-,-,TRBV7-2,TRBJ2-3,CASSYKADSDTQYF,TGTGCCAGCAGCTATAAAGCGGATTCAGATACGCAGTATTTT
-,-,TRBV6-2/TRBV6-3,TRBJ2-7,CASSQIRMSAYEQYF,TGTGCCAGCAGCCAAATCAGGATGTCAGCCTACGAGCAGTACTTC
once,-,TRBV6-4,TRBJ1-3,CASSGPSVGLVPTIYF,TGTGCCAGCAGCGGACCCAGCGTGGGGCTGGTCCCAACCATATATTTT
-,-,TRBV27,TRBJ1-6,CASFPAGESSYNSPLHF,TGTGCCAGCTTCCCCGCCGGGGAAAGCTCCTATAATTCACCCCTCCACTTT
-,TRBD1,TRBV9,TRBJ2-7,CASSVNRDRVAPRDEQYF,TGTGCCAGCAGCGTTAACCGGGACAGGGTGGCTCCTAGGGACGAGCAGTACTTC
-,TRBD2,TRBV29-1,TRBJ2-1,CSVAGLAGVDEQFF,TGCAGCGTTGCAGGACTAGCGGGAGTGGATGAGCAGTTCTTC
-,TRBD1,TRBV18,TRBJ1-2,CASSRSGTDTYGYTF,TGTGCCAGCTCTCGATCCGGGACAGATACCTATGGCTACACCTTC
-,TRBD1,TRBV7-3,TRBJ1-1,CASSLTNTGGASEAFF,TGTGCCAGCAGCTTAACCAATACAGGGGGCGCGTCTGAAGCTTTCTTT
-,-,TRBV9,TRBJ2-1,CASSVGSSYNEQFF,TGTGCCAGCAGCGTAGGGAGCTCCTACAATGAGCAGTTCTTC
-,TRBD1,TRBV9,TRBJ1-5,CASSVLFVDRDHQPQHF,TGTGCCAGCAGCGTTCTTTTTGTCGACAGGGATCATCAGCCCCAGCATTTT
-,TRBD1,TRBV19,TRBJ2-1,CASSMGQGAYNEQFF,TGTGCCAGTAGTATGGGACAGGGGGCCTACAATGAGCAGTTCTTC
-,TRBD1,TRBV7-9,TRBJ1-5,CASSLGTGSGNQPQHF,TGTGCCAGCAGCTTAGGGACAGGGTCGGGCAATCAGCCCCAGCATTTT
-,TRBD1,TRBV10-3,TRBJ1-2,CAISDRQGSYGYTF,TGTGCCATCAGTGACAGACAGGGGTCCTATGGCTACACCTTC
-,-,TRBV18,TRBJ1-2,CASSQDSLGYGYTF,TGTGCCAGCTCCCAAGACAGTCTCGGGTATGGCTACACCTTC
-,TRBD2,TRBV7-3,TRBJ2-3,CASSLRLAGGADTQYF,TGTGCCAGCAGCTTACGACTAGCGGGCGGGGCAGATACGCAGTATTTT
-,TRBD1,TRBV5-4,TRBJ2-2,CASSRDRGSFGELFF,TGTGCCAGCAGCCGGGACAGGGGAAGTTTCGGGGAGCTGTTTTTT
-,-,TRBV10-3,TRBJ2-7,CAISERRGINYEQYF,TGTGCCATCAGTGAACGGCGAGGGATTAACTACGAGCAGTACTTC
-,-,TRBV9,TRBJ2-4,CASSAPTRDGAKNIQYF,TGTGCCAGCAGCGCCCCGACTAGGGACGGAGCCAAAAACATTCAGTACTTC
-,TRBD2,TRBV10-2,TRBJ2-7,CASSEGGGSNSYEQYF,TGCGCCAGCAGTGAGGGCGGCGGGAGTAACTCCTACGAGCAGTACTTC
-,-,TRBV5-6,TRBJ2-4,CASSLEGVRAKNIQYF,TGTGCCAGCAGCTTGGAAGGGGTGAGGGCCAAAAACATTCAGTACTTC
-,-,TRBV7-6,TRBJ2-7,CASSLGGQGYEQYF,TGTGCCAGCAGCTTAGGGGGACAAGGCTACGAGCAGTACTTC
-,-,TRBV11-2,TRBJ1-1,CASSLDSLGHPRFVEAFF,TGTGCCAGCAGCTTAGATTCGTTAGGACACCCGCGGTTCGTTGAAGCTTTCTTT
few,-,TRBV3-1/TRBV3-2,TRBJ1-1,CASSQVAGNTEAFF,TGTGCCAGCAGCCAAGTGGCAGGGAACACTGAAGCTTTCTTT
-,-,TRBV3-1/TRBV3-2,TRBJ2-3,CASSQERRLVADTQYF,TGTGCCAGCAGCCAAGAAAGACGGCTAGTCGCAGATACGCAGTATTTT
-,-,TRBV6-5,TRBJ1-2,CASSYLSLTYGYTF,TGTGCCAGCAGTTACCTAAGTTTGACTTATGGCTACACCTTC
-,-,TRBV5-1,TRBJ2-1,CASSLVGDSTFEQFF,TGCGCCAGCAGCCTGGTCGGGGACTCGACCTTTGAGCAGTTCTTC
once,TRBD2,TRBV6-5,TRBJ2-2,CASSYSGGRITGELFF,TGTGCCAGCAGTTACTCGGGCGGGAGGATCACCGGGGAGCTGTTTTTT
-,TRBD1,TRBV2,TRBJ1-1,CASVGQVVNTEAFF,TGTGCCAGCGTAGGACAGGTCGTTAACACTGAAGCTTTCTTT
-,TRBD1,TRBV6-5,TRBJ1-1,CASRPHGTGRTEAFF,TGTGCCAGCAGACCCCACGGGACAGGGAGGACTGAAGCTTTCTTT
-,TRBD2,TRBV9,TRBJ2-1,CASSETSGNNEQFF,TGTGCCAGCAGCGAAACTAGCGGGAACAATGAGCAGTTCTTC
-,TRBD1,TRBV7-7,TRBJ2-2,CASSSLRDRANTGELFF,TGTGCTAGCAGCTCGCTCCGGGACAGGGCGAACACCGGGGAGCTGTTTTTT
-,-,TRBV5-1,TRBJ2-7,CASSLDSGDDEQYF,TGCGCCAGCAGCTTGGATTCGGGAGACGACGAGCAGTACTTC
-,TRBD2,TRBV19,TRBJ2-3,CASSISLTSGRLVDTQYF,TGTGCCAGTAGTATCTCTCTGACTAGCGGGAGACTCGTAGATACGCAGTATTTT
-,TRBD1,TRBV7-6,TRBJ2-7,CASSLTGTDSPVHEQYF,TGTGCCAGCAGCTTAACCGGGACAGACTCCCCGGTCCACGAGCAGTACTTC
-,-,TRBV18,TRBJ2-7,CASSPPAGQAYEQYF,TGTGCCAGCTCACCACCCGCAGGACAAGCCTACGAGCAGTACTTC
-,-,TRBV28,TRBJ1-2,CASHLNGGYTF,TGTGCCAGTCACCTAAACGGGGGCTACACCTTC
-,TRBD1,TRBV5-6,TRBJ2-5,CASSPGTAKETQYF,TGTGCCAGCAGCCCGGGGACAGCCAAAGAGACCCAGTACTTC
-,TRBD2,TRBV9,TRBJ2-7,CASGSGSTYEQYF,TGTGCCAGCGGGAGCGGGAGTACATACGAGCAGTACTTC
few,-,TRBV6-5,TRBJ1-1,CASREVGNTEAFF,TGTGCCAGCCGGGAGGTAGGAAACACTGAAGCTTTCTTT
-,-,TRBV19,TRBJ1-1,CASPSQAGNTEAFF,TGTGCCAGCCCTTCACAGGCCGGGAACACTGAAGCTTTCTTT